The clone carrying this T cell receptor (beta chain) came up a few times. Its matching antigen is unknown. Unique molecular identifiers were incorporated during preparation of the TCRbeta library. TCRdb ran MiXCR on the PCR reads and lists one entry per CDR3 protein. This table holds 350,000 to 500,000 distinct CDR3 sequences, roughly 43% found once. This sample is drawn from a study of T-cell reconstitution after alpha-beta-depleted transplantation in children. Regarding the study as a whole: Reportedly, roughly two months post-transplant, alpha-beta T cells arose from several hundred expanded graft clones. One year post-transplant, T-cell counts and diversity were largely derived from T cells produced anew.

Here the sequenced sample was PBMCs, taken before TCRalphabeta/CD19-depleted stem cell transplant. The receptor was isolated from a girl aged 2 to 9 with aplastic anemia, due to receive a stem cell transplant.

The CDR3 DNA is TGTGCCAGCAGCGCGCGGGTGTTCTACGAGCAGTACTTC. It specifies CASSARVFYEQYF. V is TRBV3-1 and J is TRBJ2-7; maybe TRBD2 (5 bases). CDR3 length: 13 residues. Trimming took 5 bases from V and 3 from J, leaving 11 bases between them. Germline CDR1 and CDR2: LGHDT and YNNKEL (reference sequence).